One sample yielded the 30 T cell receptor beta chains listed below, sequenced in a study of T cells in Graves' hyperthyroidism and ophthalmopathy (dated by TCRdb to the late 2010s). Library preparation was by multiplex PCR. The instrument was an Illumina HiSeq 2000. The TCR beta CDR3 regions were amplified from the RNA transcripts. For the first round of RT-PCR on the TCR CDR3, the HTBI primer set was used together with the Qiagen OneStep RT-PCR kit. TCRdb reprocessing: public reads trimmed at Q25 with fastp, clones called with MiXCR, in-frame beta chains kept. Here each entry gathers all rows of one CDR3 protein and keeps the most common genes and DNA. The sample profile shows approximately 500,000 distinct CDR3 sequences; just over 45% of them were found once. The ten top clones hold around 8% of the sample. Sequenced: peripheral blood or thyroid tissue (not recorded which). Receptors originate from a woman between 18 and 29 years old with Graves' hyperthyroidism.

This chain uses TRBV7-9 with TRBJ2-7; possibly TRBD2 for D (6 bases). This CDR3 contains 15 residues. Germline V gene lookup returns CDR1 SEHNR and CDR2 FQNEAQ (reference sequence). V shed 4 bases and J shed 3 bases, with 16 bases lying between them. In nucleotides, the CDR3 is TGTGCCAGCAGCTCCCCGGGAGCCGGGAGCTACGAGCAGTACTTC. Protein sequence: CASSSPGAGSYEQYF.

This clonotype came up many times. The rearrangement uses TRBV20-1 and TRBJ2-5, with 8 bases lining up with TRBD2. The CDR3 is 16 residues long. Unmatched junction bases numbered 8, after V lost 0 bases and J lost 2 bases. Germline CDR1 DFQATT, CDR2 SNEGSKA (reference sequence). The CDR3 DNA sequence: TGCAGTGCTAGAGACGGGAGGGAACCCCGACAAGAGACCCAGTACTTC. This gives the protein CSARDGREPRQETQYF.

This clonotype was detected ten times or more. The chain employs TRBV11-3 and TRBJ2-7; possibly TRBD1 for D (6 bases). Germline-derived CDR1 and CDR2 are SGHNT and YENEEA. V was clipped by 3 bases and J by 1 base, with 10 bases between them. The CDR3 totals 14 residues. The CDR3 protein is CASSFLDSSYEQYF. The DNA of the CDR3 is TGTGCCAGCAGCTTCCTGGACAGTTCCTACGAGCAGTACTTC.

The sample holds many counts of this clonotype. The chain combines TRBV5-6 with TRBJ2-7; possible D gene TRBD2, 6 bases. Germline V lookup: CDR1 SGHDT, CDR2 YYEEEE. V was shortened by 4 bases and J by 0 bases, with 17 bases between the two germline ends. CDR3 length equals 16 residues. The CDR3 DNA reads TGTGCCAGCAGCCAAAAGGGCTTAGCGGACTCCTACGAGCAGTACTTC. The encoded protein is CASSQKGLADSYEQYF.

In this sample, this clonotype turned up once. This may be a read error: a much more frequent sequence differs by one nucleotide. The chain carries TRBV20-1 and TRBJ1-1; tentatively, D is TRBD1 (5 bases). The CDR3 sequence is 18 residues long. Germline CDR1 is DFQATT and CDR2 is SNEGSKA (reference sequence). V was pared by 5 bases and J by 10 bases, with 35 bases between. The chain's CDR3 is CSAARGIPIPNILLPAFF. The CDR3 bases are TGCAGTGCTGCTCGGGGCATCCCAATACCCAATATTCTACTGCCAGCTTTCTTT.

CDR3 sequence (DNA): TGTGCCATCAGCCTGGGGGGGGCCTACGAGCAGTACTTC. Translation: CAISLGGAYEQYF. This sequence joins TRBV10-3 and TRBJ2-7, with 7 nucleotides matching TRBD2. J was trimmed by 2 bases and V by 6 bases; bases with no gene match: 4. Germline loops: CDR1 ENHRY, CDR2 SYGVKD. The CDR3 runs 13 residues.

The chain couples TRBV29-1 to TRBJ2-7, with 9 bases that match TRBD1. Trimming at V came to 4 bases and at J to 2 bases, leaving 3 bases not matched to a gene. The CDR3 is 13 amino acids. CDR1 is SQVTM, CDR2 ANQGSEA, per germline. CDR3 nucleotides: TGCAGCGTTGGGACAGGGGCCCCCTACGAGCAGTACTTC. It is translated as CSVGTGAPYEQYF.

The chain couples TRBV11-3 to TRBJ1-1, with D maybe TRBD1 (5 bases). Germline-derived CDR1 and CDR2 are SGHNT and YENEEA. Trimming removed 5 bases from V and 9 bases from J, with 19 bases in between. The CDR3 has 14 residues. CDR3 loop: CASSQGRGRAKAFF. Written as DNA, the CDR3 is TGTGCCAGCAGCCAAGGAAGGGGAAGGGCCAAAGCTTTCTTT.

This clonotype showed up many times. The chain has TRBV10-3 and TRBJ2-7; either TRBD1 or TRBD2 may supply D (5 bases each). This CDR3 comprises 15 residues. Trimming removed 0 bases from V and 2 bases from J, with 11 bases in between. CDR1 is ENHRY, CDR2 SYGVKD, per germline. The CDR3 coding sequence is TGTGCCATCAGTGAGTCCGGGGCGGCCCCCTACGAGCAGTACTTC. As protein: CAISESGAAPYEQYF.

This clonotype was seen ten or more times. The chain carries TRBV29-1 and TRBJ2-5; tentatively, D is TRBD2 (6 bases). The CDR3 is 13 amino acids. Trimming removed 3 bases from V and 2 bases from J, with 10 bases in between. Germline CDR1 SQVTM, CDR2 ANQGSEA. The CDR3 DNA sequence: TGCAGCGTTGAGACCGGGAGACAAGAGACCCAGTACTTC. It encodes CSVETGRQETQYF.

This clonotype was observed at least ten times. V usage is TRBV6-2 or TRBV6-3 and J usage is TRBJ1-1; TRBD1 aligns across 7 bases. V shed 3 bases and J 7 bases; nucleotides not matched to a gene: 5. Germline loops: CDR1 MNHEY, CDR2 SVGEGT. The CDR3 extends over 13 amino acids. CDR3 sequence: CASSYYRGNEAFF. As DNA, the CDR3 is TGTGCCAGCAGTTATTACAGGGGAAATGAAGCTTTCTTT.

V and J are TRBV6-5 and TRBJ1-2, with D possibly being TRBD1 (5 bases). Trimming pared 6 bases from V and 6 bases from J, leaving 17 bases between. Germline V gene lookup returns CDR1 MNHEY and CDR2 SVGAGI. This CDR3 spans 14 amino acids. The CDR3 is CASRSGTRRDGYTF. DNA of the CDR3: TGTGCCAGCAGATCCGGGACCCGGAGAGATGGCTACACCTTC.

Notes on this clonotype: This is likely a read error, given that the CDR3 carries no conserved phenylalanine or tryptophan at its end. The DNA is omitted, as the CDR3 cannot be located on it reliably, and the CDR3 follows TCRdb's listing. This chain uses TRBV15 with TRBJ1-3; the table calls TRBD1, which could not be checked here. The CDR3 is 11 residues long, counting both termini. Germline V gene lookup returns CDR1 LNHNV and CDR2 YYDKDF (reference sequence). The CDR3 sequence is CATSPTQGTNT.

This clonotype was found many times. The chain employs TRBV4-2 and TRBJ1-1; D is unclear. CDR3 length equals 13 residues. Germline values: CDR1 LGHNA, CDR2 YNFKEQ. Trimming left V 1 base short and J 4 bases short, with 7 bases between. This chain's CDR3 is CASSQATGTEAFF. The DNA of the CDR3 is TGTGCCAGCAGCCAAGCGACGGGCACTGAAGCTTTCTTT.

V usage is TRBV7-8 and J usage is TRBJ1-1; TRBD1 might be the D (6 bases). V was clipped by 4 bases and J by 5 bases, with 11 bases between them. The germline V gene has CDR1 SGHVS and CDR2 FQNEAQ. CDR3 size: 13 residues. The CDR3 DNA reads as TGTGCCAGCAGCTCAGACAGGCGGACTGAAGCTTTCTTT. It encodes CASSSDRRTEAFF.

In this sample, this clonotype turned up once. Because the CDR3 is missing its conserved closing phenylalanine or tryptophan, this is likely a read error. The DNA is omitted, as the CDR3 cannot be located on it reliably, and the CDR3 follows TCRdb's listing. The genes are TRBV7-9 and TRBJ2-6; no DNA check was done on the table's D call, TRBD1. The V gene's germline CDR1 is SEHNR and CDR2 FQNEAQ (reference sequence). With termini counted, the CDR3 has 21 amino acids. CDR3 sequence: CASSLVAEGQGIYSGANVLVL.

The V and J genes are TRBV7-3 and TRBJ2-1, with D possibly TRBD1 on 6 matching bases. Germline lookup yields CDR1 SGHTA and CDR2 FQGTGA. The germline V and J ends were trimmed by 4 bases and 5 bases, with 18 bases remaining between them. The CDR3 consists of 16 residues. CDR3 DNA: TGTGCCAGCAGCTCCCAACAAACTACAGGGAACAATGAGCAGTTCTTC. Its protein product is CASSSQQTTGNNEQFF.

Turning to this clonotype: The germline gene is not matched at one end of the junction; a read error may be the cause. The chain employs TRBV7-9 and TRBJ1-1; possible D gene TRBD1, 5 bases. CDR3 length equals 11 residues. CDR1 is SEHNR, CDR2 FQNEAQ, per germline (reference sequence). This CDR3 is CASSPSGGAVF. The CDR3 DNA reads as TGTGCCAGCAGTCCGAGCGGGGGAGCTGTTTTT.

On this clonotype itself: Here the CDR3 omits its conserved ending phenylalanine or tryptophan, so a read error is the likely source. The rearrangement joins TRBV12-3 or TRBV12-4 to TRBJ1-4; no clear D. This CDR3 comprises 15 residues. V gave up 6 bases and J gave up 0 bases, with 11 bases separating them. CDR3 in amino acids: CASSFEATTNEKLFL. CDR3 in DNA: TGTGCCAGCAGCTTTGAGGCTACAACTAATGAAAAACTGTTTCTT.

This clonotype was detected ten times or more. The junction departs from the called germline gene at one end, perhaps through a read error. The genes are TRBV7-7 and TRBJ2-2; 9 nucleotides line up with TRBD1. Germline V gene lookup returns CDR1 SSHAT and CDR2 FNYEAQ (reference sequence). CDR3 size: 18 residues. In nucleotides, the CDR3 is TGTGCTAGCAGCTTAGCACTTGGACAGGGGCGGAACACCGGGGAGCTGTTTTTT. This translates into CASSLALGQGRNTGELFF.

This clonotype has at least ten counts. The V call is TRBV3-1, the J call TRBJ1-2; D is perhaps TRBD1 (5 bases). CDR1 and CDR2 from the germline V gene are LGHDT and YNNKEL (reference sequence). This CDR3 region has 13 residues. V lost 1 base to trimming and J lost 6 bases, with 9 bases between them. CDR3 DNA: TGTGCCAGCAGCCAAGTAATGGGGGATGGCTACACCTTC. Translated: CASSQVMGDGYTF.

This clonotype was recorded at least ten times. CDR3 residues: CASSLREGGSYEQYF. DNA of the CDR3: TGTGCCAGCAGCCTAAGGGAAGGGGGCAGTTACGAGCAGTACTTC. The J gene is TRBJ2-7, the V gene TRBV7-8, with 7 bases lining up with TRBD1. CDR1 is SGHVS, CDR2 FQNEAQ, per germline. The CDR3 is 15 residues long. With 5 bases clipped from V and 4 bases from J, the junction kept 11 bases outside the gene matches.

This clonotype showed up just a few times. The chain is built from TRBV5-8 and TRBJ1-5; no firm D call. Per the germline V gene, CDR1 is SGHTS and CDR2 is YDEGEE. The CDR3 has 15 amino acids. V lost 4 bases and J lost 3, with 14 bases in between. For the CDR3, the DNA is TGTGCCAGCAGCCAAACTGAGGGATCCAATCAGCCCCAGCATTTT. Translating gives CASSQTEGSNQPQHF.

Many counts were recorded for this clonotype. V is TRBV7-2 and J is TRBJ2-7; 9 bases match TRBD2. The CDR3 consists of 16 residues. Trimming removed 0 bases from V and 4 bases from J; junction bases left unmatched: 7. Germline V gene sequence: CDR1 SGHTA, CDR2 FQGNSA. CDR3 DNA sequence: TGTGCCAGCAGCTTAGCGTTCGCTAGCGGGATGTACGAGCAGTACTTC. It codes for CASSLAFASGMYEQYF.

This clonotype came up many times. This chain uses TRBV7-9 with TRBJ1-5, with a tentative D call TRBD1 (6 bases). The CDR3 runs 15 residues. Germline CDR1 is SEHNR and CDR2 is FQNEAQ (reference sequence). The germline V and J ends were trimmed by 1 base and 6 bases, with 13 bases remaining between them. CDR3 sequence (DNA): TGTGCCAGCAGCTTAGATCAGGGGCCGGGTCAGCCCCAGCATTTT. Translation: CASSLDQGPGQPQHF.

CDR3 protein: CASSERVGTDTQYF. In nucleotides, the CDR3 is TGTGCCAGCAGTGAAAGAGTTGGCACAGATACGCAGTATTTT. The chain combines TRBV2 with TRBJ2-3; no clear D gene. CDR1 and CDR2 (germline): SNHLY, FYNNEI. The CDR3 contains 14 residues. Trimming removed 2 bases at V and 1 base at J, with 7 bases between.

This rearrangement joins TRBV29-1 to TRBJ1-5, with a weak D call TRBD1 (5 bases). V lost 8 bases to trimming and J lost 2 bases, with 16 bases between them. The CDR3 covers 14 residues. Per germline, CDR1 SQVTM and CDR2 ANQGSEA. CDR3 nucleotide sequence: TGCAGCTTAGCATCCAGGGTGGGCAATCAGCCCCAGCATTTT. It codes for CSLASRVGNQPQHF.

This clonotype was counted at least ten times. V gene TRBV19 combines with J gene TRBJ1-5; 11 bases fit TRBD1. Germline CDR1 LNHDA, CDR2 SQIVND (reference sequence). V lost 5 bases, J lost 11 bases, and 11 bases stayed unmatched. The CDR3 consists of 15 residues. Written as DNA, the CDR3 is TGTGCCAGTAGTGTCCAGGGGACAGGGGGTTTGGCCCAGCATTTT. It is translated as CASSVQGTGGLAQHF.

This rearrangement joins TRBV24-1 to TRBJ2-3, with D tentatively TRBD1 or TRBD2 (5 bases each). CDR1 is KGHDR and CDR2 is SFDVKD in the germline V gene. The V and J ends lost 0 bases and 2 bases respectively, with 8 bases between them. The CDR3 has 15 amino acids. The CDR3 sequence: CATSDLGTDTDTQYF. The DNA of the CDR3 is TGTGCCACCAGTGATTTGGGGACGGACACAGATACGCAGTATTTT.

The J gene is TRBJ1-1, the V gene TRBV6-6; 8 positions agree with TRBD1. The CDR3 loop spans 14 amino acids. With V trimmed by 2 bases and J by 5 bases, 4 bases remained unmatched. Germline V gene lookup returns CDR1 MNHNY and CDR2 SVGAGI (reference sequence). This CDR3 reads CASSYLGTGTEAFF. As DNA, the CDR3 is TGTGCCAGCAGTTACCTCGGGACAGGAACTGAAGCTTTCTTT.